This T cell receptor beta chain was recovered during a study of T cell responses to AZD1222 COVID-19 vaccine. General study results and limits: Clonal diversity was possibly underestimated, and the donors were mostly white British, with more females.

Method: immunoSEQ multiplex PCR; TCRdb's copy keeps in-frame clones and lacks some. Altogether 95,000 to 120,000 clones are present, around 88% being singletons, with the ten largest covering 6.5%. CDR1 and CDR2 from the germline V gene are SGHRS and YFSETQ. The CDR3 has 16 residues. The germline V and J ends were trimmed by 1 base and 8 bases, with 19 bases remaining between them. Remarks on this clone: What it binds is unknown.

The receptor comes from an adult who received the AZD1222 COVID-19 vaccine. The chain is built from TRBV5-1 and TRBJ1-3; tentatively, D is TRBD1 (6 bases). This specimen was peripheral blood, taken 28 days after the second AZD1222 dose. CDR3 in amino acids: CASSLSPPRGFDTIYF. DNA of the CDR3: TGCGCCAGCAGCTTGTCCCCCCCCAGGGGTTTTGACACCATATATTTT.